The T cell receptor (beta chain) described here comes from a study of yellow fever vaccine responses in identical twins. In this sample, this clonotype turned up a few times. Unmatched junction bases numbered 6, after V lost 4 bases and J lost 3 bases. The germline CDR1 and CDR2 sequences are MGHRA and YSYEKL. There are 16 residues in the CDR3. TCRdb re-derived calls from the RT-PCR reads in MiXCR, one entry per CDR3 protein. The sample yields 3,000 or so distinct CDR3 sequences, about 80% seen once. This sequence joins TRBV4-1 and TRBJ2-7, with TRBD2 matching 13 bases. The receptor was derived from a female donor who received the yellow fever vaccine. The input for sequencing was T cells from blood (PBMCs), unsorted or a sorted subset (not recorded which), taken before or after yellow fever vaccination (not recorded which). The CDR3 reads CASSPLGTSGIYEQYF. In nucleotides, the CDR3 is TGCGCCAGCAGCCCGTTAGGGACTAGCGGGATCTACGAGCAGTACTTC.